The 27 T cell receptor beta chains in this list originate from one sample, sequenced in a study of blood T cell repertoires in COVID-19. The protocol was immunoSEQ multiplex PCR, while the TCRdb copy is restricted to in-frame clones and leaves out a portion. The sample records about 180,000 clones, 86% being singletons. The sample comprised peripheral blood. The receptors shown here come from a woman aged 30 to 39 with active or convalescent COVID-19.

This clone has just one count. The chain employs TRBV7-8 and TRBJ2-5; TRBD2 matches 10 bases. V shed 0 bases and J 5 bases; nucleotides not matched to a gene: 9. CDR3 size: 17 residues. CDR1 is SGHVS and CDR2 is FQNEAQ in the germline V gene. CDR3 protein: CASSLAAAGGQWETQYF. DNA of the CDR3: TGTGCCAGCAGCTTAGCGGCAGCGGGGGGGCAGTGGGAGACCCAGTACTTC.

This chain links TRBV12-3 or TRBV12-4 with TRBJ1-1; no clear D. The ends were cut back, 6 bases at V and 0 bases at J, with 5 bases in the middle. The CDR3 runs to 12 residues. CDR3 in DNA: TGTGCCAGCAGGCAGATGAACACTGAAGCTTTCTTT. Its translation: CASRQMNTEAFF.

The chain uses TRBV10-2 and TRBJ1-5; 9 bases map to TRBD1. The germline CDR1 and CDR2 sequences are WSHSY and SAAADI. J gave up 9 bases and V 3 bases, and 3 bases lay outside the gene matches. The CDR3 loop spans 13 amino acids. The CDR3 here is CASSDWGQGPQHF. The CDR3 DNA reads as TGCGCCAGCAGTGATTGGGGACAGGGGCCCCAGCATTTT.

The chain joins TRBV4-1 to TRBJ2-3; no reliable D call. The CDR3 is 15 residues long. Trimming took 0 bases from V and 1 from J, leaving 8 bases between them. Germline CDR1 MGHRA, CDR2 YSYEKL. The CDR3 loop is CASSQDQGGTDTQYF. The CDR3 DNA is TGCGCCAGCAGCCAAGATCAAGGAGGCACAGATACGCAGTATTTT.

V usage is TRBV5-1 and J usage is TRBJ1-4; 9 positions match TRBD1. The length of the CDR3 is 18 residues. Germline V gives CDR1 SGHRS, CDR2 YFSETQ. J lost 0 bases, V lost 3 bases, and 9 bases had no gene match. The chain's CDR3 is CASSSRATGGSTNEKLFF. The CDR3 DNA follows: TGCGCCAGCAGCTCCCGAGCGACAGGGGGATCAACTAATGAAAAACTGTTTTTT.

J is TRBJ1-2 and V is TRBV3-1 (or the pseudogene TRBV3-2); no reliable D call. The length of the CDR3 is 12 residues. Germline values: CDR1 LGHDT, CDR2 YNNKEL (reference sequence). Trimming removed 4 bases at V and 2 bases at J, with 5 bases between. Written as DNA, the CDR3 is TGTGCCAGCAGCCGACTAAACTATGGCTACACCTTC. This translates into CASSRLNYGYTF.

This chain joins TRBV5-1 and TRBJ1-1, with 7 nucleotides matching TRBD1. The J segment lost 7 bases and the V segment lost 2 bases, leaving 17 bases of the junction unmatched. Per germline, CDR1 SGHRS and CDR2 YFSETQ. This CDR3 spans 17 amino acids. The CDR3 spells CASSLWGPGQKEDEAFF. CDR3 bases: TGCGCCAGCAGCTTATGGGGTCCGGGACAGAAGGAGGATGAAGCTTTCTTT. Full variable domain (rest looked up from reference TRBV5-1 and TRBJ1-1): KAGVTQTPRYLIKTRGQQVTLSCSPISGHRSVSWYQQTPGQGLQFLFEYFSETQRNKGNFPGRFSGRQFSNSRSEMNVSTLELGDSALYLCASSLWGPGQKEDEAFFGQGTRLTVV.

The chain uses TRBV7-9 and TRBJ2-1; 10 bases agree with TRBD2. CDR1 and CDR2 (germline): SEHNR, FQNEAQ (reference sequence). CDR3 length: 16 residues. J was trimmed by 8 bases and V by 5 bases; bases with no gene match: 12. CDR3 region: CASSAQLAGRNDEQFF. CDR3 nucleotides: TGTGCCAGCAGCGCACAACTAGCGGGGAGGAACGATGAGCAGTTCTTC.

This clone appeared a few times. This rearrangement joins TRBV6-5 to TRBJ1-1, with 9 bases lining up with TRBD1. The CDR3 extends over 12 amino acids. CDR1 is MNHEY, CDR2 SVGAGI, per germline. With V trimmed by 6 bases and J by 4 bases, 0 bases remained unmatched. The DNA for the CDR3 is TGTGCCAGCAGGGGACAGGGCACTGAAGCTTTCTTT. Translation gives CASRGQGTEAFF.

This clone was observed once. V gene TRBV5-1 combines with J gene TRBJ2-5; 7 nucleotides match TRBD2. V was pared by 0 bases and J by 4 bases, with 6 bases of the junction left unmatched. The germline V gene has CDR1 SGHRS and CDR2 YFSETQ. The CDR3 spans 15 residues. The CDR3 DNA is TGCGCCAGCAGCTTGGCGCGGGAGTCATCAGAGACCCAGTACTTC. Translation: CASSLARESSETQYF.

This rearrangement joins TRBV30 to TRBJ1-6, with TRBD1 matching 9 bases. The CDR3 is made up of 14 amino acids. J gave up 10 bases and V 1 base, and 5 bases lay outside the gene matches. Germline V gene sequence: CDR1 GTSNPN, CDR2 SVGIG (reference sequence). The CDR3 is CAWSGDRAGSPLHF. The CDR3 DNA reads TGTGCCTGGAGTGGGGACAGGGCAGGATCACCCCTCCACTTT.

J is TRBJ2-7 and V is TRBV27, with TRBD1 identical over 7 bases. The CDR3 sequence is 15 residues long. CDR1 is MNHEY and CDR2 is SMNVEV in the germline V gene (reference sequence). V dropped 2 bases and J dropped 1; count of bases not matched to a gene: 5. The CDR3 here is CASSLSSTGSYEQYF. For the CDR3, the DNA is TGTGCCAGCAGTTTAAGTTCGACAGGGTCCTACGAGCAGTACTTC.

The chain uses TRBV27 and TRBJ1-2; the match to TRBD1 covers 7 bases. CDR1 is MNHEY and CDR2 is SMNVEV in the germline V gene (reference sequence). The V and J ends lost 6 bases and 3 bases, in that order; junction bases with no gene match: 7. This CDR3 contains 14 residues. CDR3 residues: CASSKTGIHYGYTF. In nucleotides, the CDR3 is TGTGCCAGCAGCAAGACAGGGATTCACTATGGCTACACCTTC.

The rearrangement joins TRBV23-1 to TRBJ2-3, with a possible D match to TRBD1 (6 bases). TRBV23-1 is known as an ORF, though its function is uncertain. Between the trimmed V and J ends, which lost 4 bases and 1 base, there was a span of 24 bases. The CDR3 is 19 amino acids. As DNA, the CDR3 is TGCGCCAGCAGTCGCGCTCCCTTTGGGCAGGGGTATGGCACAGATACGCAGTATTTT. Translated: CASSRAPFGQGYGTDTQYF.

The chain combines TRBV6-6 with TRBJ1-5, with 8 bases lining up with TRBD1. Germline V CDR1 and CDR2: MNHNY, SVGAGI (reference sequence). The CDR3 runs 16 residues. After removal of 4 bases from V and 0 bases from J, the junction contained 5 bases not matched to a gene. DNA for the CDR3: TGTGCCAGCAGTTCACAGGGGGGCTATAGCAATCAGCCCCAGCATTTT. Amino acids: CASSSQGGYSNQPQHF.

V usage is TRBV6-1 and J usage is TRBJ2-2; D call uncertain. The CDR3 runs to 14 residues. V was clipped by 2 bases and J by 0 bases, with 4 bases between them. Per the germline V gene, CDR1 is MNHNS and CDR2 is SASEGT. CDR3 residues: CASSEYSNTGELFF. CDR3 coding DNA: TGTGCCAGCAGTGAATATTCGAACACCGGGGAGCTGTTTTTT.

The chain couples TRBV21-1 to TRBJ2-7; the table's TRBD2 call for D was not verified on the DNA. TRBV21-1 is a documented pseudogene. The CDR3 length is 16 residues. The CDR3 nucleotides are TGTGCCAGCACCCTTCTCCCACGGGACTCGCCCTACGAGCAGTACTTC. Translating it yields CASTLLPRDSPYEQYF.

This chain connects TRBV10-3 to TRBJ2-1, with 7 bases matching TRBD2. Germline CDR1 is ENHRY and CDR2 is SYGVKD. Germline trimming cut 4 bases from V and 4 bases from J; bases unmatched to any gene: 13. The CDR3 extends over 17 amino acids. CDR3 bases: TGTGCCATCAGTGGCCCGGTGGCGCGGGAGCTTTACAATGAGCAGTTCTTC. This translates into CAISGPVARELYNEQFF.

The V gene is TRBV2, the J gene TRBJ2-5, with 12 bases fitting TRBD2. From germline, CDR1 is SNHLY and CDR2 FYNNEI. The CDR3 covers 15 residues. The J segment lost 5 bases and the V segment lost 2 bases, leaving 3 bases of the junction unmatched. CDR3 region: CASSERLAGGETQYF. The CDR3 bases are TGTGCCAGCAGTGAAAGGCTAGCGGGAGGGGAGACCCAGTACTTC.

The rearrangement joins TRBV19 to TRBJ2-1; TRBD1 matches 8 bases. The CDR3 loop spans 11 amino acids. The J segment lost 6 bases and the V segment lost 9 bases, leaving 1 base of the junction unmatched. CDR1 is LNHDA and CDR2 is SQIVND in the germline V gene (reference sequence). The CDR3 DNA is TGTGCCAGCACAGGGGGCAATGAGCAGTTCTTC. Encoded protein: CASTGGNEQFF.

CDR3 DNA: TGTGCCAGCAGACAACCCCCTAATGAAAAACTGTTTTTT. It translates to CASRQPPNEKLFF. The chain links TRBV6-6 to TRBJ1-4, with D unclear. CDR1 MNHNY and CDR2 SVGAGI come from the germline V gene (reference sequence). The CDR3 extends over 13 amino acids. Trimming pared 6 bases from V and 3 bases from J, leaving 8 bases between.

In this sample, this clone turned up once. The chain recombines TRBV11-2 with TRBJ1-4, with 7 bases matching TRBD1. V lost 6 bases and J lost 8; bases outside the gene matches: 12. The germline CDR1 and CDR2 sequences are SGHAT and FQNNGV. There are 15 residues in the CDR3. This CDR3 reads CASRSYRGLAEKLFF. CDR3 nucleotide sequence: TGTGCCAGCAGATCCTACAGGGGATTAGCGGAAAAACTGTTTTTT.

This CDR3 reads CASSLIPSTGELFF. In nucleotides, the CDR3 is TGTGCCAGCAGCCTCATACCTAGCACCGGGGAGCTGTTTTTT. The chain is built from TRBV9 and TRBJ2-2; D not certain. Deletions cut 4 bases from V and 4 bases from J, with 11 bases between. Germline CDR1 reads SGDLS; CDR2 reads YYNGEE. The CDR3 consists of 14 residues.

V gene TRBV25-1 combines with J gene TRBJ2-7; TRBD2 aligns across 8 bases. The CDR3 runs to 14 residues. Germline trimming cut 5 bases from V and 3 bases from J; bases unmatched to any gene: 6. Germline values: CDR1 MGHDK, CDR2 SYGVNS. CDR3 sequence: CASSLPGLGYEQYF. CDR3 DNA sequence: TGTGCCAGCAGTTTACCGGGACTAGGCTACGAGCAGTACTTC.

The gene calls are TRBV29-1 and TRBJ1-2, with 8 bases aligning to TRBD1. Trimming removed 7 bases from V and 4 bases from J; junction bases left unmatched: 8. This CDR3 has 13 residues. CDR1 SQVTM and CDR2 ANQGSEA come from the germline V gene. The CDR3 protein is CSAGFGQGYGYTF. The CDR3 DNA reads TGCAGCGCCGGTTTCGGACAGGGCTATGGCTACACCTTC. The full variable domain, its missing parts supplied by reference TRBV29-1 and TRBJ1-2, is SAVISQKPSRDICQRGTSLTIQCQVDSQVTMMFWYRQQPGQSLTLIATANQGSEATYESGFVIDKFPISRPNLTFSTLTVSNMSPEDSSIYLCSAGFGQGYGYTFGSGTRLTVV.

This chain links TRBV30 with TRBJ1-2; 7 nucleotides agree with TRBD1. The CDR3 totals 15 residues. Germline lookup yields CDR1 GTSNPN and CDR2 SVGIG (reference sequence). Losses at the gene ends were 0 bases for V and 4 bases for J; bases not matched to a gene: 8. CDR3 protein: CAWSVGPGQAYGYTF. DNA for the CDR3: TGTGCCTGGAGTGTAGGCCCCGGACAGGCCTATGGCTACACCTTC.

CDR3 DNA: TGTGCCAGCAGTGAAGCTGTACTACAGGGGAGAGATGGCTACACCTTC. It specifies CASSEAVLQGRDGYTF. This chain links TRBV6-1 with TRBJ1-2, with 7 bases fitting TRBD1. CDR3 length: 16 amino acids. J lost 6 bases, V lost 0 bases, and 10 bases had no gene match. Germline CDR1 is MNHNS and CDR2 is SASEGT.